This T cell receptor beta chain was captured by sequencing in a study of regulatory T cells in long-lasting Graves disease. In the study overall: In persistent Graves' disease, antithyroid drugs had been taken for over 5 years and TSH receptor antibodies stayed positive. Study-wide points: What was studied was peripheral blood only, and not thyroid tissue. Comparison showed that persistent patients shared more public clonotypes (about 2,600) than new patients (about 970). Since the sample size was small, accuracy may have been reduced.

Time point given: persistent/refractory GD, antithyroid drugs over 5 years with positive TRAb. After RNA was extracted from PBMCs, the TCR library was made from it. Construction of the TCR beta libraries employed iRepertoire HTBI primers in conjunction with Arm-PCR of CDR3 regions. TCRdb processed the multiplex PCR reads anew with MiXCR; each CDR3 protein has one entry. The sample holds some 370,000 distinct CDR3 sequences, roughly 20% seen once. Germline V lookup: CDR1 MNHEY, CDR2 SVGAGI. The CDR3 is made up of 13 amino acids. Trimming left V 4 bases short and J 7 bases short, with 13 bases between. This clonotype was seen many times. What it recognizes is unknown.

The clonotype originates from a female donor with Graves disease. This rearrangement joins TRBV6-5 to TRBJ1-2; unclear D gene. Sequencing was performed on peripheral blood mononuclear cells (PBMCs), taken when the disease was refractory, from a patient treated with antithyroid drugs. The CDR3 nucleotides read TGTGCCAGCAGTTCCCCTCGCTACCTTGGCTACACCTTC. Its protein product is CASSSPRYLGYTF.